The 7 T cell receptor beta chains below all came from one sample that was sequenced in a study of vaccination effects on CD4 cells after COVID-19. Assay: immunoSEQ multiplex PCR; the TCRdb copy retains only in-frame clones and omits some. The sample shows some 22,000 clones, around 70% of them seen only once. What these receptors recognize is not known. Ahead of sequencing, the ViraFEST assay grew antigen-specific CD4+ T cells using viral peptide pools. Isolating CD4+ T cells followed more than 9 days of culture. Having tested negative for nucleocapsid antibodies, the vaccine recipients showed no prior SARS-CoV-2 infection. This material consisted of CD4+ T cells from PBMCs cultured with HCoV-NL63 spike peptides, taken before COVID-19 vaccination. The origin of the receptors is a human donor who received a COVID-19 vaccine.

The rearrangement uses TRBV6-5 and TRBJ2-7; D is ambiguous. The germline V and J ends were trimmed by 6 bases and 3 bases, with 12 bases remaining between them. The CDR3 runs to 13 residues. CDR1 and CDR2 from the germline V gene are MNHEY and SVGAGI. Here the CDR3 reads CASSRSGFYEQYF. The CDR3 DNA reads as TGTGCCAGCAGCCGTAGTGGATTCTACGAGCAGTACTTC.

The chain joins TRBV11-2 to TRBJ2-3; 10 nucleotides match TRBD1. The CDR3 is 14 residues long. Germline CDR1 and CDR2: SGHAT and FQNNGV. With 7 bases clipped from V and 4 bases from J, the junction kept 5 bases outside the gene matches. CDR3 amino acids: CASTPGTGADTQYF. CDR3 DNA: TGTGCCAGCACCCCGGGGACAGGGGCAGATACGCAGTATTTT.

The V gene is TRBV4-3, the J gene TRBJ2-2, with a weak D call TRBD2 (6 bases). CDR3 length: 15 amino acids. Germline values: CDR1 LGHNA, CDR2 YSLEER. The V end lost 8 bases, the J end lost 4 bases, and 17 bases lay between the germline ends. This CDR3 reads CASGVEGKGTGELFF. The DNA for the CDR3 is TGCGCCAGCGGTGTGGAGGGAAAGGGCACCGGGGAGCTGTTTTTT.

The V gene is TRBV12-3 or TRBV12-4, the J gene TRBJ2-7; no clear D. Trimming cost V 0 bases and J 2 bases, with 5 bases left between them. The CDR3 totals 13 residues. CDR3 protein: CASSLAPPYEQYF. As DNA, the CDR3 is TGTGCCAGCAGTTTAGCCCCTCCCTACGAGCAGTACTTC.

This sequence joins TRBV6-2 or TRBV6-3 and TRBJ1-2; D remains unclear. The CDR3 extends over 14 amino acids. Trimming cost V 2 bases and J 2 bases, with 9 bases left between them. Germline V gives CDR1 MNHEY, CDR2 SVGEGT. The CDR3 region has the DNA TGTGCCAGCAGTTACAAGCAGCAAAACTATGGCTACACCTTC. This encodes CASSYKQQNYGYTF.

The chain combines TRBV6-5 with TRBJ2-5; 10 nucleotides line up with TRBD1. CDR3 size: 15 residues. Germline CDR1 reads MNHEY; CDR2 reads SVGAGI. The V gene end was trimmed by 2 bases and the J gene end by 5 bases; junction bases not matched to a gene: 5. The CDR3 DNA sequence: TGTGCCAGCAGTTACAGACAGGGGGCTTGGGAGACCCAGTACTTC. Amino acid sequence: CASSYRQGAWETQYF.

Comment on this clone: Other DNA sequences in the sample encode the same CDR3. The rearrangement links TRBV6-5 to TRBJ1-2; TRBD1 is a possible D gene (5 bases). The CDR3 covers 12 residues. The germline V and J ends were trimmed by 6 bases and 8 bases, with 13 bases remaining between them. In germline, CDR1 is MNHEY, CDR2 SVGAGI. In DNA form, the CDR3 reads TGTGCCAGCAGAACGTCAACAGGAGGCTACACCTTC. Amino acid sequence: CASRTSTGGYTF.